This T cell receptor beta chain emerged from a study of T cells in Graves' hyperthyroidism and ophthalmopathy (dated by TCRdb to between 2018 and 2021). Study-level background: TCR V-J signatures able to tell the groups apart were searched for in a discovery cohort of some 100 patients, of whom about 40 had Graves' ophthalmopathy and 55 to 65 had stable Graves' hyperthyroidism. Prospective prediction of ophthalmopathy was tested in an independent validation cohort of approximately 19 hyperthyroidism patients and some 17 patients who later progressed to ophthalmopathy. Thyroid tissue and blood T-cell repertoires from about 6 Graves' hyperthyroidism patients were also compared in the study. For training and testing, the 100 or so patients in the discovery cohort were randomly divided in a 7:3 ratio. Once sampling was done, hyperthyroidism patients were given methimazole at a starting dose of 30 mg daily, whereas ophthalmopathy patients were given high-dose intravenous methylprednisolone. TCR Vbeta CDR3 sequencing of 120 to 150 peripheral blood samples (over 40 ophthalmopathy, approximately 80 hyperthyroidism and 17 progressor patients) is reported in the paper.

Beyond this particular receptor, the publication reports: A 13 V-J signature model separated ophthalmopathy from stable hyperthyroidism, with about 88% sensitivity and around 84% specificity in cross-validation and 80%/75% in testing. Blood samples also contained most of the expanded thyroid clonotypes (frequency above 0.001), which suggests that blood repertoires may reflect thyroid immune responses. During validation, the model predicted progression to ophthalmopathy a median of roughly six months ahead of onset, with around 70% sensitivity and 72% to 80% specificity. No statistical method was used to set the sample size in advance, and investigators knew the group allocation.

In regard to this clonotype: What this receptor recognizes is not known. At one end the junction does not follow the germline gene, possibly because of a read error.

Graves' hyperthyroidism was defined as stable when no progression to ophthalmopathy occurred over 18 months of follow-up. Hyperthyroidism patients were aged 18 to 65 years and newly diagnosed, with disease duration of less than 2 months. Exclusion was applied to patients with uncontrolled infections, other autoimmune diseases, pregnancy or lactation. Diagnoses were based on clinical symptoms, serum thyroxine and TRAb, thyroid ultrasound and orbital computed tomography. Total RNA was extracted using Trizol reagent, and RNA quality was assessed on an Agilent 2100 Bioanalyzer. The TCR beta CDR3 regions were amplified from the RNA transcripts. The TCR CDR3 was subjected to a first round of RT-PCR using the HTBI primer set and the Qiagen OneStep RT-PCR kit. The libraries were constructed in a second round of multiplex PCR and then size-selected and purified. Paired-end sequencing of the libraries was performed with 100 bp reads on an Illumina HiSeq2000. The published analysis was carried out like this. SOAPnuke was used to process the raw data, throwing out any read that contained adapters or uncalled bases, had a mean Phred below 15, or lacked an exact constant-primer or identifier match. COPE v1.2.5 was used to merge high-quality paired reads, and clonotypes were defined as unique nucleotide sequences. MiTCR v1.1 was used to align the clonotypes against IMGT TRBV, TRBD and TRBJ reference segments. The analysis was restricted to V-J combinations with a frequency above 0.0001, which together covered 99% to 99.2% of the repertoires. A TCS score was defined as the ratio of F50 (clonal expansion) to E x V (chaos), with BLOSUM62-based TCRdist applied between CDR3 peptides within each V-J. Welch's t-statistics and random forest reduced around 520 V-J features to 13, which were used in a naive Bayes classifier (R e1071). The similarity between thyroid and blood repertoires was quantified using the Morisita-Horn index. TCRdb's own reprocessing of the public reads used fastp at Q25 and MiXCR and kept productive beta chains. Identical CDR3 protein sequences are pooled into one entry, listed with their most common genes and DNA. These V and J calls originate from TCRdb's pipeline instead of the authors' own analysis. The sample has approximately 500,000 distinct CDR3 sequences on record, roughly 46% of them singletons. The ten largest clones take up roughly 7.7% of the sample.

From the cysteine up to the phenylalanine, the CDR3 has a length of 16 residues. Kept here is only the CDR3 DNA, which spans 48 bases and is read in frame from base 1. The germline V gene encodes CDR1 SEHNR and CDR2 FQNEAQ (reference sequence). Sequencing input: peripheral blood or thyroid tissue (not recorded which). The sequence is built from TRBV7-9 and TRBJ2-6; TRBD2 is possibly the D segment (5 matching bases). The sequence derives from a woman between 18 and 29 years old with Graves' hyperthyroidism. The nucleotide sequence reads TGCGCCAGCAGCCAAGGCTGGAGGTCTGGGGCCAACGTCCTGACTTTC. It translates as CASSQGWRSGANVLTF.